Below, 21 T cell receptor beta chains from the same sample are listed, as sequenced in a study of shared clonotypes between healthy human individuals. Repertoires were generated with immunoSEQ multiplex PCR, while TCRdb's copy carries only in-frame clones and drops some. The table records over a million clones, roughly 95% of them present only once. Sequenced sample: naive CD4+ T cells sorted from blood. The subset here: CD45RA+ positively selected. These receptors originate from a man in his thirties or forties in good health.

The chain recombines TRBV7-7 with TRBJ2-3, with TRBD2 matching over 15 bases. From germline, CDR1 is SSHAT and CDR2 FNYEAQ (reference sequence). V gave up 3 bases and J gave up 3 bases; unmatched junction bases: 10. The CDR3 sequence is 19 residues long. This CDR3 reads CASSLGRTSGRVSTDTQYF. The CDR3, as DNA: TGTGCCAGCAGCTTGGGCCGGACTAGCGGGAGGGTCAGTACAGATACGCAGTATTTT.

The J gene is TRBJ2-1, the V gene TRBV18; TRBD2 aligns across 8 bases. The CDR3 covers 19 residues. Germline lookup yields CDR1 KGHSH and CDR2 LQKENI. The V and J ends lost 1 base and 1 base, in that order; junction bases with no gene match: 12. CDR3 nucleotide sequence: TGTGCCAGCTCACCACGCGTGGCTAGCGGGCAAGGTTCCTACAATGAGCAGTTCTTC. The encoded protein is CASSPRVASGQGSYNEQFF.

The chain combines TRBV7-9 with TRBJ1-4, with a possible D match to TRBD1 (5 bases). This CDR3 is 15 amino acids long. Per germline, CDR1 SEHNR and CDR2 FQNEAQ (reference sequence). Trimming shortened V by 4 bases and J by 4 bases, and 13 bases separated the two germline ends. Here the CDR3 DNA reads TGTGCCAGCAGCTCCCGGGACCTCAATAATGAAAAACTGTTTTTT. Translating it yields CASSSRDLNNEKLFF.

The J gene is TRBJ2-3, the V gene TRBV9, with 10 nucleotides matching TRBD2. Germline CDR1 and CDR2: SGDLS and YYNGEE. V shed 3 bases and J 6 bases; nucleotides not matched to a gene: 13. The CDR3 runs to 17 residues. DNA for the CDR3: TGTGCCAGCAGCGGAACCCTACTAGCTAGCGGGAGTGATACGCAGTATTTT. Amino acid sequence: CASSGTLLASGSDTQYF. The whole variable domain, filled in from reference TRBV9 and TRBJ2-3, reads DSGVTQTPKHLITATGQRVTLRCSPRSGDLSVYWYQQSLDQGLQFLIQYYNGEERAKGNILERFSAQQFPDLHSELNLSSLELGDSALYFCASSGTLLASGSDTQYFGPGTRLTVL.

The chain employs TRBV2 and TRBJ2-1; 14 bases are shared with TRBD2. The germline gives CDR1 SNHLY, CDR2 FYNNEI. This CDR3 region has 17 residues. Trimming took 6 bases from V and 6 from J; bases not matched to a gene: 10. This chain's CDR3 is CASRGGTSGSRGNEQFF. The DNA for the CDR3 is TGTGCCAGCAGGGGGGGGACTAGCGGGAGCCGAGGCAATGAGCAGTTCTTC.

CDR3: CATRTAADTQYF. The CDR3 DNA follows: TGTGCCACACGGACCGCCGCAGATACGCAGTATTTT. The genes are TRBV6-5 and TRBJ2-3; D uncertain. The CDR3 spans 12 residues. CDR1 is MNHEY and CDR2 is SVGAGI in the germline V gene. The germline V and J ends were trimmed by 10 bases and 4 bases, with 12 bases remaining between them.

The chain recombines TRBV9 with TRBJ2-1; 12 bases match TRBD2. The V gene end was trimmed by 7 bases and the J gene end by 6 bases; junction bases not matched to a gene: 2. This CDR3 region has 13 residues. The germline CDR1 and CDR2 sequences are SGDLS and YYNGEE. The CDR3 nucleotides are TGTGCCAGCGTGACTAGCGGGAGCAATGAGCAGTTCTTC. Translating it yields CASVTSGSNEQFF. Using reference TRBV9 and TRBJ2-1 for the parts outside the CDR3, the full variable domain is DSGVTQTPKHLITATGQRVTLRCSPRSGDLSVYWYQQSLDQGLQFLIQYYNGEERAKGNILERFSAQQFPDLHSELNLSSLELGDSALYFCASVTSGSNEQFFGPGTRLTVL.

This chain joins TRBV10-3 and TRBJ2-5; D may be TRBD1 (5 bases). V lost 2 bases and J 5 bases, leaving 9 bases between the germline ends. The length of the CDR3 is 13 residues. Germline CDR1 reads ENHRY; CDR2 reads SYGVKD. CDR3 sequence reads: CAISEGARETQYF. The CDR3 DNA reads TGTGCCATCAGTGAGGGGGCGCGGGAGACCCAGTACTTC.

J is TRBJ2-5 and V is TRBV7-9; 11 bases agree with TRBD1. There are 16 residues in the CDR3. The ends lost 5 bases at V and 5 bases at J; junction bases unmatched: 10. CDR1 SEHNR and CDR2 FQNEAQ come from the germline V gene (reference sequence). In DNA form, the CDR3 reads TGTGCCAGCAGCCACCGGACAGGGGGCGGGCTGGAGACCCAGTACTTC. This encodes CASSHRTGGGLETQYF.

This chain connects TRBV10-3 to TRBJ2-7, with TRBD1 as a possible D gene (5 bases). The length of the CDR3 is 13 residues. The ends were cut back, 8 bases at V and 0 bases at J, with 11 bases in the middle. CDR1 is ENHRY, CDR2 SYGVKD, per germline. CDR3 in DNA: TGTGCCATCGCTACCGACAGCTCCTACGAGCAGTACTTC. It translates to CAIATDSSYEQYF.

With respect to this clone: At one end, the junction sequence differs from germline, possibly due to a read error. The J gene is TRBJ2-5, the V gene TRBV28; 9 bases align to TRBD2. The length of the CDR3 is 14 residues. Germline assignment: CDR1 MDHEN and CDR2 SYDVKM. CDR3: CASSLLGTIAGADF. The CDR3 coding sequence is TGTGCCAGCAGTTTATTAGGGACAATAGCGGGAGCCGACTTC.

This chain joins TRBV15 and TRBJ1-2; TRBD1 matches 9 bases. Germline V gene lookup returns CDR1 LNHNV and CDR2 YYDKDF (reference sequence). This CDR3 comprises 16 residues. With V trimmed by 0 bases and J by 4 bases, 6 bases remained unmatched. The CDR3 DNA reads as TGTGCCACCAGCAGAGAGATCGGGACAGGGCTCTATGGCTACACCTTC. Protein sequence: CATSREIGTGLYGYTF.

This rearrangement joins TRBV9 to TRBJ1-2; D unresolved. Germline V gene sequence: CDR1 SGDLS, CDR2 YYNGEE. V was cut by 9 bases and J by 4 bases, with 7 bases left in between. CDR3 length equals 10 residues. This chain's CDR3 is CATKLYGYTF. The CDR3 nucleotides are TGTGCCACCAAACTCTATGGCTACACCTTC. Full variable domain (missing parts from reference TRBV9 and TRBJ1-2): DSGVTQTPKHLITATGQRVTLRCSPRSGDLSVYWYQQSLDQGLQFLIQYYNGEERAKGNILERFSAQQFPDLHSELNLSSLELGDSALYFCATKLYGYTFGSGTRLTVV.

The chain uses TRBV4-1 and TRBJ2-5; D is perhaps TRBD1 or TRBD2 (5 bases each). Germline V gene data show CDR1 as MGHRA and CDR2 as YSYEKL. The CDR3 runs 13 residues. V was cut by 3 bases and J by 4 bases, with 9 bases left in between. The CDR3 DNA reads TGCGCCAGCAGCCAGGGGCTAGCAGAGACCCAGTACTTC. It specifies CASSQGLAETQYF.

The DNA for the CDR3 is TGTGCCAGCAGTTATGACAGGGGCGCTCCGCCCCAGCATTTT. It yields the protein CASSYDRGAPPQHF. The V call is TRBV6-5, the J call TRBJ1-5, with 8 bases matching TRBD1. Germline V gene data show CDR1 as MNHEY and CDR2 as SVGAGI. This CDR3 spans 14 amino acids. After removal of 3 bases from V and 9 bases from J, the junction contained 7 bases not matched to a gene.

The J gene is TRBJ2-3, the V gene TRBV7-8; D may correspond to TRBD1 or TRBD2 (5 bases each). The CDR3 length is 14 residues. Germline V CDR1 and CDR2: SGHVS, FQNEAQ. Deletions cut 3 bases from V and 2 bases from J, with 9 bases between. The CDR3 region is CASSLGVVTDTQYF. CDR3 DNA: TGTGCCAGCAGCTTGGGGGTAGTCACAGATACGCAGTATTTT. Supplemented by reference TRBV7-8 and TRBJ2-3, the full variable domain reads GAGVSQSPRYKVAKRGQDVALRCDPISGHVSLFWYQQALGQGPEFLTYFQNEAQLDKSGLPSDRFFAERPEGSVSTLKIQRTQQEDSAVYLCASSLGVVTDTQYFGPGTRLTVL.

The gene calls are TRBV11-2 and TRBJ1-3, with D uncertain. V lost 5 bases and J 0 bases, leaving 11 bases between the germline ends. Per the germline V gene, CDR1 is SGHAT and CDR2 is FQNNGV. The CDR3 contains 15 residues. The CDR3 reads CASSTNANSGNTIYF. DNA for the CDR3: TGTGCCAGCAGCACAAACGCCAACTCTGGAAACACCATATATTTT.

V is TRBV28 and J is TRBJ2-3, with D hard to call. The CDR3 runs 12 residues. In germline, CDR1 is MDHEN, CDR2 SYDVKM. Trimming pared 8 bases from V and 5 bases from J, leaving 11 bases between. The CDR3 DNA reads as TGTGCCAGCTTTAAGCTGGGAGATACGCAGTATTTT. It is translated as CASFKLGDTQYF.

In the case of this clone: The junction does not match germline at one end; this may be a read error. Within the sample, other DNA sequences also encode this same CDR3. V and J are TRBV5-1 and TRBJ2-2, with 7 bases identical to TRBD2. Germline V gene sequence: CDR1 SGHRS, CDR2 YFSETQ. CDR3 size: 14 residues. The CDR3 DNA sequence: TGCGCTAGCAGCAAGGGACTAAACACCGGGGAGCTGTTTTTT. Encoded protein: CASSKGLNTGELFF.

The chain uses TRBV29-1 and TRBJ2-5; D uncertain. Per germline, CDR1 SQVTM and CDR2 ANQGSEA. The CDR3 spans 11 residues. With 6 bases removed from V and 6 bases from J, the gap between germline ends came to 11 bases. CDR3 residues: CSVRGSQTQYF. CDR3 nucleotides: TGCAGCGTCCGAGGATCCCAGACCCAGTACTTC.

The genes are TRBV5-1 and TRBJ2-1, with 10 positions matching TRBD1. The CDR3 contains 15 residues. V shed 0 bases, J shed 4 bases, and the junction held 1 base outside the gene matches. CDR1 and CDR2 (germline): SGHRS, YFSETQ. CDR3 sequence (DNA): TGCGCCAGCAGCTTGGGGGACAGGGGTTACAATGAGCAGTTCTTC. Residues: CASSLGDRGYNEQFF.